The 16 T cell receptor beta chains reported below all come from one sample, sequenced in a study of persistence of HIV-infected CD4 T cells. An overlapping HIV-1 Gag peptide pool stimulated these cells at about 1 ug/peptide/mL. Memory cells lacking CD40L and CD69 with high CD45RO were sorted. No antigens are known for them. The immunoSEQ assay was version 4, run in survey mode. Some clones are missing from TCRdb's copy, which holds only in-frame ones; the method was immunoSEQ multiplex PCR. The sample lists over 30,000 clones, 82% seen once, with roughly 1% in the top ten. The sequenced sample was cultured CD4+ T cells from PBMCs, obtained from a patient who received antiretroviral therapy. These receptors all come from an adult with HIV. The donor label of this sample is uncertain.

The chain employs TRBV10-3 and TRBJ1-1; no clear D gene. Deletions cut 4 bases from V and 1 base from J, with 7 bases between. The CDR3 has 13 amino acids. Germline values: CDR1 ENHRY, CDR2 SYGVKD. This chain's CDR3 is CAISGSGNTEAFF. The CDR3 nucleotides read TGTGCCATCAGTGGGTCCGGGAACACTGAAGCTTTCTTT.

V is TRBV7-2 and J is TRBJ2-2; the D is unclear. The CDR3 length is 14 residues. Per germline, CDR1 SGHTA and CDR2 FQGNSA. With 1 base removed from V and 4 bases from J, the gap between germline ends came to 7 bases. CDR3 loop: CASSLEQSTGELFF. CDR3 DNA: TGTGCCAGCAGCTTAGAACAGAGCACCGGGGAGCTGTTTTTT.

This rearrangement joins TRBV30 to TRBJ1-1; maybe TRBD1 (5 bases). The ends were cut back, 4 bases at V and 1 base at J, with 13 bases in the middle. CDR1 is GTSNPN, CDR2 SVGIG, per germline (reference sequence). This CDR3 spans 14 amino acids. The CDR3 loop reads CAWTRDRRNTEAFF. The CDR3 DNA reads TGTGCCTGGACCCGTGACAGACGGAACACTGAAGCTTTCTTT.

This chain joins TRBV21-1 and TRBJ2-5; the table's D gene call, TRBD2, was not cross checked with the DNA. TRBV21-1 is a documented pseudogene. This CDR3 comprises 15 residues. CDR3: CASSKAPGNQETQYF. The CDR3, as DNA: TGTGCCAGCAGCAAAGCGCCGGGGAACCAAGAGACCCAGTACTTC.

The chain links TRBV5-1 to TRBJ1-6, with D possibly TRBD1 on 6 matching bases. From germline, CDR1 is SGHRS and CDR2 YFSETQ. V lost 4 bases, J lost 6 bases, and 11 bases lay in between. This CDR3 is 14 amino acids long. The CDR3 sequence is CASSKRQVNSPLHF. The CDR3 DNA is TGCGCCAGCAGCAAAAGACAGGTTAATTCACCCCTCCACTTT.

Only one count was recorded for this clone. The chain combines TRBV19 with TRBJ1-5; a possible D gene is TRBD1 (5 bases). This CDR3 contains 15 residues. V shed 7 bases and J shed 7 bases, with 20 bases lying between them. The germline V gene has CDR1 LNHDA and CDR2 SQIVND (reference sequence). The CDR3 DNA reads as TGTGCCAGTACCTCTAGGGCAGGGTCTATGCAGCCCCAGCATTTT. Translation gives CASTSRAGSMQPQHF.

The rearrangement uses TRBV9 and TRBJ1-4, with TRBD1 matching over 9 bases. The CDR3 sequence is 16 residues long. J gave up 7 bases and V 0 bases, and 7 bases lay outside the gene matches. Germline CDR1 reads SGDLS; CDR2 reads YYNGEE. The chain's CDR3 is CASSVDSGTGTEKLFF. The CDR3 DNA reads as TGTGCCAGCAGCGTAGATTCCGGGACAGGGACTGAAAAACTGTTTTTT.

CDR3 in amino acids: CASSSRLDGSPLHF. CDR3 sequence (DNA): TGCGCCAGCAGTTCCCGTCTAGACGGATCACCCCTCCACTTT. The chain combines TRBV5-1 with TRBJ1-6; no clear D gene. The CDR3 has 14 residues. The germline V and J ends were trimmed by 5 bases and 10 bases, with 16 bases remaining between them. Germline V gene lookup returns CDR1 SGHRS and CDR2 YFSETQ.

This clone was picked up a small number of times. V and J are TRBV24-1 and TRBJ2-3, with 8 bases matching TRBD1. Germline lookup yields CDR1 KGHDR and CDR2 SFDVKD. The CDR3 is made up of 15 amino acids. V was pared by 4 bases and J by 1 base, with 3 bases of the junction left unmatched. The CDR3 DNA follows: TGTGCCACCAGTGAGACAGGGGTCGGCACAGATACGCAGTATTTT. Its translation: CATSETGVGTDTQYF.

This clone appeared a single time. The V and J genes are TRBV5-1 and TRBJ1-1; 11 positions agree with TRBD1. Germline V gene sequence: CDR1 SGHRS, CDR2 YFSETQ. The CDR3 is made up of 15 amino acids. V trimming: 0 bases; J trimming: 5 bases; junction bases outside the gene matches: 3. CDR3 in DNA: TGCGCCAGCAGCTTGGCCGGGACAGGGGGGACTGAAGCTTTCTTT. Translation: CASSLAGTGGTEAFF.

This clone was seen once. The chain carries TRBV5-4 and TRBJ1-1, with 7 bases fitting TRBD1. This CDR3 contains 16 residues. J was trimmed by 0 bases and V by 0 bases; bases with no gene match: 5. Germline CDR1 is SGHNT and CDR2 is YYREEE (reference sequence). The CDR3 sequence is CASSLARTGMNTEAFF. CDR3 DNA: TGTGCCAGCAGCTTGGCTAGGACAGGAATGAACACTGAAGCTTTCTTT. The full variable domain, with the rest looked up from reference TRBV5-4 and TRBJ1-1, is ETGVTQSPTHLIKTRGQQVTLRCSSQSGHNTVSWYQQALGQGPQFIFQYYREEENGRGNFPPRFSGLQFPNYSSELNVNALELDDSALYLCASSLARTGMNTEAFFGQGTRLTVV.

The chain is built from TRBV19 and TRBJ1-1, with D possibly matching TRBD1 (6 bases). V shed 1 base and J shed 4 bases, with 16 bases lying between them. The CDR3 sequence is 16 residues long. CDR1 and CDR2 from the germline V gene are LNHDA and SQIVND (reference sequence). This CDR3 reads CASSIGTGPWGTEAFF. The CDR3 DNA is TGTGCCAGTAGTATAGGTACAGGGCCCTGGGGCACTGAAGCTTTCTTT.

The chain has TRBV5-1 and TRBJ2-7, with 8 bases identical to TRBD1. Germline V gene lookup returns CDR1 SGHRS and CDR2 YFSETQ. The CDR3 is 14 residues long. V was clipped by 5 bases and J by 2 bases; unmatched bases: 6. CDR3 in DNA: TGCGCCAGCAGTTCTCAGGGGGCCCCCTACGAGCAGTACTTC. This codes for CASSSQGAPYEQYF.

This chain joins TRBV11-1 and TRBJ2-5, with TRBD2 as a possible D gene (6 bases). The germline CDR1 and CDR2 sequences are SGHAT and FQDESV (reference sequence). CDR3 length: 17 amino acids. Deletions cut 0 bases from V and 4 bases from J, with 18 bases between. CDR3 sequence (DNA): TGTGCCAGCAGCTTAGCGTACGGTAGGGGAGGAGTAGAGACCCAGTACTTC. Translated: CASSLAYGRGGVETQYF.

The CDR3 spells CASSLGGAGGRNEQFF. The CDR3 region has the DNA TGCGCCAGCAGCTTGGGGGGAGCGGGGGGGCGGAATGAGCAGTTCTTC. The chain combines TRBV5-1 with TRBJ2-1; TRBD2 aligns across 10 bases. Germline-derived CDR1 and CDR2 are SGHRS and YFSETQ. This CDR3 is built from 16 residues. Trimming took 0 bases from V and 7 from J; bases not matched to a gene: 7.

V is TRBV9 and J is TRBJ1-1; 8 bases align to TRBD1. V lost 0 bases to trimming and J lost 1 base; unmatched junction nucleotides: 5. The CDR3 has 16 amino acids. The V gene's germline CDR1 is SGDLS and CDR2 YYNGEE. CDR3 nucleotides: TGTGCCAGCAGCGTAGGGACAGGGATAGGGAACACTGAAGCTTTCTTT. This gives the protein CASSVGTGIGNTEAFF.